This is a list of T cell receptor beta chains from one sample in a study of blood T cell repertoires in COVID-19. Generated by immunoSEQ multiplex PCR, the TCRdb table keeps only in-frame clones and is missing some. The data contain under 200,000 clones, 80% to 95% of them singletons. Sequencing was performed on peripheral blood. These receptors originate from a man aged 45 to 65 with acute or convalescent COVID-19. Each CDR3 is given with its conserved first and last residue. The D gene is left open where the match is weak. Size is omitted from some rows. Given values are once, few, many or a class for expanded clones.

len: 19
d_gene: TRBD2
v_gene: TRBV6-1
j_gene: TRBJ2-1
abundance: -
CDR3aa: CASSEGTSGRALRSNEQFF
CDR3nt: TGTGCCAGCAGTGAGGGGACTAGCGGGAGGGCCCTCCGGAGCAATGAGCAGTTCTTC

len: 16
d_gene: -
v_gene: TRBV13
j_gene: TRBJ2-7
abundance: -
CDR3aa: CASSSAPAGALYEQYF
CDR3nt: TGTGCCAGCAGCTCAGCCCCGGCGGGGGCACTCTACGAGCAGTACTTC

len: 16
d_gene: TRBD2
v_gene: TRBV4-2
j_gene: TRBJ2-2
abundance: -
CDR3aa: CASSQDRKRGGGELFF
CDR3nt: TGTGCCAGCAGCCAAGATAGGAAGCGGGGGGGCGGGGAGCTGTTTTTT

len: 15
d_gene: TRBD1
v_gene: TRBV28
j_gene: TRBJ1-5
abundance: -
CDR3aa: CASSRGDRDNQPQHF
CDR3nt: TGTGCCAGCAGTAGGGGAGACAGGGATAATCAGCCCCAGCATTTT

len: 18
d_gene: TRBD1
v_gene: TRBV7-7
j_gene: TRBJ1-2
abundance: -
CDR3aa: CASSLDWSGGPLNYGYTF
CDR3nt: TGTGCTAGCAGCTTAGACTGGTCAGGGGGTCCTCTTAACTATGGCTACACCTTC

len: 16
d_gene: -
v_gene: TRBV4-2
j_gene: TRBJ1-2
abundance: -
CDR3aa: CASRSPGATFNYGYTF
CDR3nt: TGTGCCAGCAGGTCTCCGGGAGCAACTTTCAACTATGGCTACACCTTC

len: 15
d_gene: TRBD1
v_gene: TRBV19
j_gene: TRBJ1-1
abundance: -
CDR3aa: CASSTGTGGNTEAFF
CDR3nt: TGTGCCAGTAGTACAGGGACAGGGGGCAACACTGAAGCTTTCTTT

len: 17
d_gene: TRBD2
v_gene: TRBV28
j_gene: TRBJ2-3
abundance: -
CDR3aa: CASSSAGLAGGTDTQYF
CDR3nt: TGTGCCAGCAGTTCCGCCGGACTAGCGGGAGGCACAGATACGCAGTATTTT

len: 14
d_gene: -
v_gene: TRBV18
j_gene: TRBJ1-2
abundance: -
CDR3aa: CASSPGGAGYGYTF
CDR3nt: TGTGCCAGCTCACCAGGAGGGGCAGGCTATGGCTACACCTTC

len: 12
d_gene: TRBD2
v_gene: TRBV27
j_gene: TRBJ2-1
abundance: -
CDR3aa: CASGSGRNEQFF
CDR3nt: TGTGCCAGCGGGAGCGGGAGGAATGAGCAGTTCTTC

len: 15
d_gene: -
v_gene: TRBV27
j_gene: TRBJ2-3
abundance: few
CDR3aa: CASSLHGVSKDTQYF
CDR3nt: TGTGCCAGCAGTTTACATGGAGTTAGCAAGGATACGCAGTATTTT